The present entry profiles one TCR beta chain with its context. These data belong to a study of blood T cells in healthy people across ages. CDR3 size: 16 residues. V gave up 4 bases and J gave up 5 bases, with 21 bases separating them. Germline CDR1 is LGHDT and CDR2 is YNNKEL (reference sequence). A sample-barcoded 5' primer and a J-beta primer mix were used in a second PCR of roughly 6 to 11 cycles. TCRdb redid the calling of the 5' RACE reads with MiXCR, one entry per CDR3 protein. The sample gives 1.5 million to 2 million distinct CDR3 sequences, around half of which show up once; approximately 2% is in the top ten.

The V gene is TRBV3-1, the J gene TRBJ2-7, with D uncertain. Sequencing used blood. The TCR originated in a middle-aged woman in good health. In DNA form, the CDR3 reads TGTGCCAGCAGCCCTTCCATACATAGAGGTCTAGACGAGCAGTACTTC. Protein: CASSPSIHRGLDEQYF.